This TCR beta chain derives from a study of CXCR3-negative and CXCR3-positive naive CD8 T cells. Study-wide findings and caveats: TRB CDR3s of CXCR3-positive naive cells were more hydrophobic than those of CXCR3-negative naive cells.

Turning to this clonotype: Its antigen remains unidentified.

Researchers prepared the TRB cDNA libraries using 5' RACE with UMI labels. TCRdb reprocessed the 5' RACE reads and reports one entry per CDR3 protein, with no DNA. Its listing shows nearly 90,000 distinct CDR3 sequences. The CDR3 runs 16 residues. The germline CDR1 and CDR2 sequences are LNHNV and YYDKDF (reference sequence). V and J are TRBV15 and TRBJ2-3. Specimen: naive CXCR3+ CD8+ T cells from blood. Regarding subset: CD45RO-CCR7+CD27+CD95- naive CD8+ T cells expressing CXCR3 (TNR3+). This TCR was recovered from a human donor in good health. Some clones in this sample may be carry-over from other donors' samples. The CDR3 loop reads CATSRTPRLAADTQYF.